This is a list of T cell receptor beta chains from one sample in a study of blood T cell repertoires in COVID-19. The data were produced by immunoSEQ multiplex PCR, yet TCRdb's version contains in-frame clones alone and is incomplete. Here the sample spans roughly 67,000 clones, 70% to 90% being singletons. Source material: peripheral blood. These receptors were collected from a woman aged 55-69 years with acute or convalescent COVID-19. Each CDR3 is given with its conserved first and last residue. D genes are given only for firm matches. The size of a clone is reported for some rows only, either as once, few or many, or as a class for expanded clones.

abundance: -
d_gene: -
j_gene: TRBJ2-2
v_gene: TRBV6-5
CDR3nt: TGTGCCAGCAGTTACGGGGGGACCGGGGAGCTGTTTTTT
CDR3aa: CASSYGGTGELFF

abundance: -
d_gene: -
j_gene: TRBJ2-3
v_gene: TRBV6-5
CDR3nt: TGTGCCAGCAGAGATGGGCCTAGCACAGATACGCAGTATTTT
CDR3aa: CASRDGPSTDTQYF

abundance: -
d_gene: TRBD1
j_gene: TRBJ1-4
v_gene: TRBV5-1
CDR3nt: TGCGCCAGCAGCTTGAATCCCACAGGGGATGAAAAACTGTTTTTT
CDR3aa: CASSLNPTGDEKLFF

abundance: -
d_gene: -
j_gene: TRBJ2-1
v_gene: TRBV7-2
CDR3nt: TGTGCCAGCAGCTTACTAGGAGAGCAATACCACAATGAGCAGTTCTTC
CDR3aa: CASSLLGEQYHNEQFF

abundance: -
d_gene: TRBD1
j_gene: TRBJ2-5
v_gene: TRBV5-1
CDR3nt: TGCGCCAGCAGCTCCCAGGGCAGGGGGCAAGAGACCCAGTACTTC
CDR3aa: CASSSQGRGQETQYF

abundance: -
d_gene: -
j_gene: TRBJ1-5
v_gene: TRBV7-2
CDR3nt: TGTGCCAGCAGCTTAGCCAGGGCTGATCAGCCCCAGCATTTT
CDR3aa: CASSLARADQPQHF

abundance: -
d_gene: -
j_gene: TRBJ1-1
v_gene: TRBV2
CDR3nt: TGTGCCAGCAGTGAGGGGGGGCTCTGGAAAGCTTTCTTT
CDR3aa: CASSEGGLWKAFF

abundance: -
d_gene: -
j_gene: TRBJ1-1
v_gene: TRBV10-3
CDR3nt: TGTGCCATCAGATTTACGGACTCCACCGAAGCTTTCTTT
CDR3aa: CAIRFTDSTEAFF

abundance: -
d_gene: -
j_gene: TRBJ1-1
v_gene: TRBV3-1/TRBV3-2
CDR3nt: TGTGCCAGCAGCCGGGAGACGAACACTGAAGCTTTCTTT
CDR3aa: CASSRETNTEAFF

abundance: -
d_gene: -
j_gene: TRBJ1-2
v_gene: TRBV4-1
CDR3nt: TGCGCCAGCAGCCAAGATGCGGCCGTAAACTATGGCTACACCTTC
CDR3aa: CASSQDAAVNYGYTF

abundance: -
d_gene: -
j_gene: TRBJ2-2
v_gene: TRBV18
CDR3nt: TGTGCCAGCTCACCATACAGAATAGGGGCCGGGGAGCTGTTTTTT
CDR3aa: CASSPYRIGAGELFF

abundance: -
d_gene: -
j_gene: TRBJ2-3
v_gene: TRBV3-1/TRBV3-2
CDR3nt: TGTGCCAGCAGCGAGAGCACAGATACGCAGTATTTT
CDR3aa: CASSESTDTQYF

abundance: few
d_gene: -
j_gene: TRBJ1-1
v_gene: TRBV5-1
CDR3nt: TGCGCCAGCAGCTTGGCGGGTGGGGCGCGCGAAGCTTTCTTT
CDR3aa: CASSLAGGAREAFF

abundance: -
d_gene: TRBD1
j_gene: TRBJ2-5
v_gene: TRBV29-1
CDR3nt: TGCAGCGGCAAGACAGGGGGGGAGACCCAGTACTTC
CDR3aa: CSGKTGGETQYF

abundance: -
d_gene: -
j_gene: TRBJ1-1
v_gene: TRBV5-1
CDR3nt: TGCGCCAGCAGCTTGGGGACAGCGAACACTGAAGCTTTCTTT
CDR3aa: CASSLGTANTEAFF

abundance: -
d_gene: TRBD2
j_gene: TRBJ2-5
v_gene: TRBV28
CDR3nt: TGTGCCAGCAGTTACAGCGGGGGGCCAGGTCTGGAGACCCAGTACTTC
CDR3aa: CASSYSGGPGLETQYF

abundance: -
d_gene: -
j_gene: TRBJ1-2
v_gene: TRBV5-4
CDR3nt: TGTGCCAGCAGCTTGGTTGGGGGCGAAAACTATGGCTACACCTTC
CDR3aa: CASSLVGGENYGYTF

abundance: -
d_gene: TRBD2
j_gene: TRBJ2-3
v_gene: TRBV15
CDR3nt: TGTGCCACCAGCAGGGTGGGGACTAGCTTAAATACGCAGTATTTT
CDR3aa: CATSRVGTSLNTQYF